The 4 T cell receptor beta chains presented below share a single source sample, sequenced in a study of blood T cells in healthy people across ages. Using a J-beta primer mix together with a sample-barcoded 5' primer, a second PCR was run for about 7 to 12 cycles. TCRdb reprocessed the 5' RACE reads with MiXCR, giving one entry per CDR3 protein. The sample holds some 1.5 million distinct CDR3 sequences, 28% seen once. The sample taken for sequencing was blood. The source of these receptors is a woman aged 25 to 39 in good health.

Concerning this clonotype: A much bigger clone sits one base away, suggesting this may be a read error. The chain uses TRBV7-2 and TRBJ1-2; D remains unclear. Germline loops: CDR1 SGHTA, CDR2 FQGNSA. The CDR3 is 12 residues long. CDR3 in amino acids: CASSFNNYDYTF. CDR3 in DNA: TGTGCCAGCAGCTTTAATAACTATGACTACACCTTC.

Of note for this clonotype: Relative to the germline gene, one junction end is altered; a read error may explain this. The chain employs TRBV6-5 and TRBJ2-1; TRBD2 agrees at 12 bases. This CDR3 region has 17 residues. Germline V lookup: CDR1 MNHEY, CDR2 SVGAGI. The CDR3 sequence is CSSSSPAASGGDGEQFF. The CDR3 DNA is TGTTCCAGCAGTTCCCCTGCGGCTAGCGGGGGGGACGGTGAGCAGTTCTTC.

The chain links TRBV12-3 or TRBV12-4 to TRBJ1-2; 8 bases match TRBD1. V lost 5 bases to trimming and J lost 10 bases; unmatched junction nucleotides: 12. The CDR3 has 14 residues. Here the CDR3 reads CASSPRTGSYDYTF. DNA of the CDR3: TGTGCCAGCAGTCCTCGGACAGGGAGTTACGACTACACCTTC.

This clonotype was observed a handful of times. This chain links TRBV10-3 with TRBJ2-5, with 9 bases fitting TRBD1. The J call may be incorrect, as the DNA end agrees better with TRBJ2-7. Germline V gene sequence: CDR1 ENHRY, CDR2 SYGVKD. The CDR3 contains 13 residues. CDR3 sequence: CATLGQGLNEQYF. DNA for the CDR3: TGTGCCACCCTAGGACAGGGGCTAAACGAGCAGTACTTC.